This is a list of T cell receptor beta chains from one sample in a study of monozygotic twins with cystic fibrosis. TCRdb keeps only in-frame clones here, not all; method: immunoSEQ multiplex PCR. The repertoire includes tens of thousands of clones, about 91% of them detected once, and about 0.31% sits in the top ten. Sample: blood. These receptors were collected from a girl aged 2 to 9 with cystic fibrosis. The CDR3 runs from the conserved cysteine through the conserved F or W. The D gene is left open where the match is weak. Some rows have no size entry. The others give once, few or many, or a class for an expanded clone.

>.|TRBV7-9|TRBD1|TRBJ2-6
CASSRDSSGANVLTF
TGTGCCAGCAGCCGGGACAGCTCTGGGGCCAACGTCCTGACTTTC
>once|TRBV6-5|.|TRBJ1-2
CASSYAKNYGYTF
TGTGCCAGCAGTTACGCAAAGAACTATGGCTACACCTTC
>.|TRBV5-1|.|TRBJ1-4
CASSLAGVNEKLFF
TGCGCCAGCAGCTTGGCAGGGGTGAATGAAAAACTGTTTTTT
>few|TRBV19|.|TRBJ1-2
CASTTWVDTFYGYTF
TGTGCCAGTACTACTTGGGTAGACACTTTCTATGGCTACACCTTC
>.|TRBV5-1|TRBD1|TRBJ2-5
CASSLVLGQGIGETQYF
TGCGCCAGCAGCTTGGTACTAGGACAGGGGATAGGAGAGACCCAGTACTTC
>once|TRBV6-4|.|TRBJ2-3
CASSDGNGDTQYF
TGTGCCAGCAGTGACGGTAATGGAGATACGCAGTATTTT
>once|TRBV6-1|.|TRBJ2-7
CASSLQGYEQYF
TGTGCCAGCAGCCTACAGGGATACGAGCAGTACTTC
>.|TRBV7-6|TRBD2|TRBJ2-1
CASSSRGGGSLYNEQFF
TGTGCCAGCAGCTCCCGGGGCGGGGGTTCCCTCTACAATGAGCAGTTCTTC
>.|TRBV25-1|.|TRBJ2-1
CASSEVGGGNEQFF
TGTGCCAGCAGTGAAGTCGGTGGGGGGAATGAGCAGTTCTTC
>.|TRBV5-4|.|TRBJ1-2
CASSLEGTDGYTF
TGTGCCAGCAGCTTGGAGGGAACCGATGGCTACACCTTC
>.|TRBV10-3|.|TRBJ1-2
CAISEIWSWYGYTF
TGTGCCATCAGTGAAATATGGTCATGGTATGGCTACACCTTC
>.|TRBV7-2|.|TRBJ1-1
CASSPDSTEAFF
TGTGCCAGCAGCCCGGACAGCACTGAAGCTTTCTTT
>.|TRBV29-1|.|TRBJ2-1
CSVEGDEQFF
TGCAGCGTTGAGGGGGATGAGCAGTTCTTC
>.|TRBV4-3|.|TRBJ1-1
CASSQERMQEGYF
TGCGCCAGCAGCCAAGAAAGGATGCAGGAAGGGTACTTT
>.|TRBV6-5|.|TRBJ2-7
CASRGGSYEQYF
TGTGCCAGCCGCGGAGGCTCCTACGAGCAGTACTTC
>.|TRBV30|.|TRBJ2-7
CAWSFSGIYSYEQYF
TGTGCCTGGAGTTTTTCCGGGATTTACTCCTACGAGCAGTACTTC
>.|TRBV6-5|.|TRBJ1-4
CASSYQGGLNEKLFF
TGTGCCAGCAGTTATCAGGGCGGCTTAAATGAAAAACTGTTTTTT
>.|TRBV2|.|TRBJ1-1
CASRQGTEAFF
TGTGCCAGCAGGCAGGGAACCGAAGCTTTCTTT
>.|TRBV9|.|TRBJ1-3
CASSVDGSSGNTIYF
TGTGCCAGCAGCGTCGACGGAAGCTCTGGAAACACCATATATTTT
>.|TRBV19|TRBD1|TRBJ2-7
CASSTGQGYEQYF
TGTGCCAGTAGTACGGGACAGGGCTACGAGCAGTACTTC
>.|TRBV2|.|TRBJ2-5
CASSDALAPQETQYF
TGTGCCAGCAGTGACGCCCTAGCTCCTCAAGAGACCCAGTACTTC
>once|TRBV6-5|TRBD2|TRBJ2-3
CTSSYSYGGARDTQYF
TGTACCAGCAGTTACTCGTACGGGGGGGCCAGAGATACGCAGTATTTT
>.|TRBV29-1|.|TRBJ2-1
CSVEVGGDSALPSYNEQFF
TGCAGCGTTGAAGTGGGGGGGGACAGTGCACTACCCTCCTACAATGAGCAGTTCTTC
>.|TRBV7-8|TRBD1|TRBJ1-6
CASSQYPGQSSPLHF
TGTGCCAGCAGCCAGTACCCGGGACAGAGCTCACCCCTCCACTTT
>.|TRBV19|.|TRBJ1-6
CASSSGEQDSPLHF
TGTGCCAGTAGTTCGGGGGAACAAGATTCACCCCTCCACTTT
>.|TRBV7-9|TRBD1|TRBJ1-5
CASSVGQGNQPQHF
TGTGCCAGCAGCGTGGGACAGGGAAATCAGCCCCAGCATTTT
>.|TRBV6-1|.|TRBJ1-5
CASSEPPQGEYSNQPQHF
TGTGCCAGCAGTGAACCGCCCCAGGGAGAGTATAGCAATCAGCCCCAGCATTTT
>.|TRBV5-5|TRBD1|TRBJ1-6
CASSRMTGGNGIGDNSPLHF
TGTGCCAGCAGCCGAATGACAGGGGGCAACGGTATTGGTGATAATTCACCCCTCCACTTT